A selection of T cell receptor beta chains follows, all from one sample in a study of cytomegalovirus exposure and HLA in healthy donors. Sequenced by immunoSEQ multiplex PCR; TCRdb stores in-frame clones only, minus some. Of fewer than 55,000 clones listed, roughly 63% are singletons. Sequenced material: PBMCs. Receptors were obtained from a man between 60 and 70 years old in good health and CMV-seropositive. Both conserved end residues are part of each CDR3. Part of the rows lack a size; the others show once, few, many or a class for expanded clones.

CDR3 protein: CASSSARYGRETQYF
V gene: TRBV5-6
J gene: TRBJ2-5
clone size: -

CDR3 protein: CASRTVSTGELFF
V gene: TRBV28
J gene: TRBJ2-2
clone size: -

CDR3 protein: CASSPGTESYEQYF
V gene: TRBV6-5
J gene: TRBJ2-7
clone size: -

CDR3 protein: CASSPVVTSGSNEQFF
V gene: TRBV18
J gene: TRBJ2-1
clone size: few

CDR3 protein: CASRERSSYEQYF
V gene: TRBV19
J gene: TRBJ2-7
clone size: -

CDR3 protein: CASGLVRQGTSAASNQPQHF
V gene: TRBV12-5
J gene: TRBJ1-5
clone size: few

CDR3 protein: CATADREGNEQFF
V gene: TRBV28
J gene: TRBJ2-1
clone size: -

CDR3 protein: CASGFGQGWNEQFF
V gene: TRBV12-5
J gene: TRBJ2-1
clone size: once

CDR3 protein: CASSLRLAGGPREQFF
V gene: TRBV19
J gene: TRBJ2-1
clone size: -

CDR3 protein: CASSQDHVGLEEKLFF
V gene: TRBV4-1
J gene: TRBJ1-4
clone size: -

CDR3 protein: CASSIYEQYF
V gene: TRBV2
J gene: TRBJ2-7
clone size: few

CDR3 protein: CASSRPGQGETQYF
V gene: TRBV4-1
J gene: TRBJ2-5
clone size: -

CDR3 protein: CATSRGEGFRNEQFF
V gene: TRBV15
J gene: TRBJ2-1
clone size: few

CDR3 protein: CASSPGGGYGYTF
V gene: TRBV14
J gene: TRBJ1-2
clone size: -

CDR3 protein: CASSSLRTGAGNTIYF
V gene: TRBV11-2
J gene: TRBJ1-3
clone size: few

CDR3 protein: CASSDGGRAYEQYF
V gene: TRBV2
J gene: TRBJ2-7
clone size: few

CDR3 protein: CAWTGLLTGELFF
V gene: TRBV30
J gene: TRBJ2-2
clone size: -

CDR3 protein: CASKEAGAYQETQYF
V gene: TRBV2
J gene: TRBJ2-5
clone size: -

CDR3 protein: CASSSVSTDTQYF
V gene: TRBV11-2
J gene: TRBJ2-3
clone size: once

CDR3 protein: CASSSGTSGPTDTQYF
V gene: TRBV11-3
J gene: TRBJ2-3
clone size: few

CDR3 protein: CASSDRSNEQFF
V gene: TRBV9
J gene: TRBJ2-1
clone size: once

CDR3 protein: CASSSRQGAYEQYF
V gene: TRBV7-2
J gene: TRBJ2-7
clone size: -

CDR3 protein: CASTPGETGVTEAFF
V gene: TRBV11-2
J gene: TRBJ1-1
clone size: few

CDR3 protein: CASSVPSGNNEQFF
V gene: TRBV7-2
J gene: TRBJ2-1
clone size: -

CDR3 protein: CASRPGQRNQPQHF
V gene: TRBV6-5
J gene: TRBJ1-5
clone size: -

CDR3 protein: CATSLSQGNTEAFF
V gene: TRBV15
J gene: TRBJ1-1
clone size: -

CDR3 protein: CASSHEDGTDTQYF
V gene: TRBV5-1
J gene: TRBJ2-3
clone size: -

CDR3 protein: CASSLAGTRSYNEQFF
V gene: TRBV7-2
J gene: TRBJ2-1
clone size: once

CDR3 protein: CASSRTGTRDPETQYF
V gene: TRBV4-1
J gene: TRBJ2-5
clone size: -

CDR3 protein: CASSLVTEANEQFF
V gene: TRBV11-1
J gene: TRBJ2-1
clone size: -

CDR3 protein: CASSLLKYTGELFF
V gene: TRBV7-8
J gene: TRBJ2-2
clone size: -

CDR3 protein: CASSLAVPSTDTQYF
V gene: TRBV13
J gene: TRBJ2-3
clone size: few